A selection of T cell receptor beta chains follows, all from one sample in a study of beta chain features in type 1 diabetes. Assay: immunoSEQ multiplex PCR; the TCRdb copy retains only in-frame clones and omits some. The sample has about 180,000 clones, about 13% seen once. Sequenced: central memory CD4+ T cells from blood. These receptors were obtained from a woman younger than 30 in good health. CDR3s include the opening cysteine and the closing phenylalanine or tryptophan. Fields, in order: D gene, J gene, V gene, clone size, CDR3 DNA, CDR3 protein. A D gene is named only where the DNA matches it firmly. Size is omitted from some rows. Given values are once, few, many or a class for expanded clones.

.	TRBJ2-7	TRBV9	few	TGTGCCAGCAGCGCCCGGCAGTACTTC	CASSARQYF
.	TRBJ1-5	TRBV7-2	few	TGTGCCAGCAGCTTTGGGCAGAGCTATCAGCCCCAGCATTTT	CASSFGQSYQPQHF
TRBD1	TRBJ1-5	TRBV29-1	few	TGCAGCGTTGAAGGAGGGACAGATATTAGCAATCAGCCCCAGCATTTT	CSVEGGTDISNQPQHF
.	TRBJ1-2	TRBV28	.	TGTGCCAGCAGTGTTAACAGGGACGGCTACACCTTC	CASSVNRDGYTF
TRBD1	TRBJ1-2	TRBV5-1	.	TGCGCCAGCAGCGGATTAACCGGGACAGGGCATGGCTACACCTTC	CASSGLTGTGHGYTF
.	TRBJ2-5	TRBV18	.	TGTGCCAGCTCATCCCATCCACAAGAGACCCAGTACTTC	CASSSHPQETQYF
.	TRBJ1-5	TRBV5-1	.	TGCGCCAGCAGCTTGGTTGCAGGGCTCAATCAGCCCCAGCATTTT	CASSLVAGLNQPQHF
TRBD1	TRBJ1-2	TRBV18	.	TGTGCCAGCTCACCACCCGGCCAGGGGGTCTATGGCTACACCTTC	CASSPPGQGVYGYTF
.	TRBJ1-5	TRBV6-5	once	TGTGCCAGCAGTTACGCCGACCTCATGGGCGATCAGCCCCAGCATTTT	CASSYADLMGDQPQHF
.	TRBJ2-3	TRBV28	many	TGTGCCAGCAGACTGGGGCAGGGGCTAGCAGATACGCAGTATTTT	CASRLGQGLADTQYF
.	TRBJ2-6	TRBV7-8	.	TGTGCCAGCAGCTTATCCTTCTCTGGGGCCAACGTCCTGACTTTC	CASSLSFSGANVLTF
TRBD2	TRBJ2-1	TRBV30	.	TGTGCCTGGAGTGTCGGACTAGCGGGAGCCTACAATGAGCAGTTCTTC	CAWSVGLAGAYNEQFF
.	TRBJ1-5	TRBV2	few	TGTGCCAGCAGTGTGGACAACGCGGGCAATCAGCCCCAGCATTTT	CASSVDNAGNQPQHF
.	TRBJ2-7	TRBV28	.	TGTGCCAGCCAAAAAACAGGTTCGCCGGCCTACGAGCAGTACTTC	CASQKTGSPAYEQYF
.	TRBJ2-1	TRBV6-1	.	TGTGCCAGCAGAGGGGGAGGGGTTGATGAGCAGTTCTTC	CASRGGGVDEQFF
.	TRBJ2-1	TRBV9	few	TGTGCCAGCAGCGTAGTTCCTTTCGGGAGTTGGTATGAGCAGTTCTTC	CASSVVPFGSWYEQFF
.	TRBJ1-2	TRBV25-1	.	TGTGCCAGCAGTGAATATTGGTACGGTAACTATGGCTACACCTTC	CASSEYWYGNYGYTF
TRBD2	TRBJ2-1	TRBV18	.	TGTGCCAGCTCACCATCCAGCGGGAGGGTCGGCGAGCAGTTCTTC	CASSPSSGRVGEQFF
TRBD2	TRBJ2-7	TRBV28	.	TGTGCCAGCAGTTTACCCGGACTAGCGGTCTACGAGCAGTACTTC	CASSLPGLAVYEQYF
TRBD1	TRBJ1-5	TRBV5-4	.	TGTGCCAGCAGCCAAGCGACAGGGGGCAATCAGCCCCAGCATTTT	CASSQATGGNQPQHF
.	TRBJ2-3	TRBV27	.	TGTGCCAGCAGTTCATTCACAGATACGCAGTATTTT	CASSSFTDTQYF
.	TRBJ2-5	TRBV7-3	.	TGTGCCAGCAGCCCTTATCTGGACAGTCGGTCGCAAGAGACCCAGTACTTC	CASSPYLDSRSQETQYF
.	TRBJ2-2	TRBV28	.	TGTGCCAGCAGTTTACAATCTACGAACACCGGGGAGCTGTTTTTT	CASSLQSTNTGELFF
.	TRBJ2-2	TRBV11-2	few	TGTGCCATAAAAATAGCGAGCGGAACGAACACCGGGGAGCTGTTTTTT	CAIKIASGTNTGELFF
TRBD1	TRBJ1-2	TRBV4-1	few	TGCGCCAGCAGCCAAGGTGGGACAGCAGTTGGCTACACCTTC	CASSQGGTAVGYTF
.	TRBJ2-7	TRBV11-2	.	TGTGCCAGCAGCGCCCGGACACCCCCCTACGAGCAGTACTTC	CASSARTPPYEQYF
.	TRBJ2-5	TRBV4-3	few	TGCGCCAGCAGCCAAGATAGGGGGGAGACCCAGTACTTC	CASSQDRGETQYF
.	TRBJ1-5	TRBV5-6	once	TGTGCCAGCAGCGTATCAGGGATGCCGAGCAATCAGCCCCAGCATTTT	CASSVSGMPSNQPQHF
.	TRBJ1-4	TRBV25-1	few	TGTGCCAGCAGGAAAGGGGGGGGGAAACTGTTTTTT	CASRKGGGKLFF
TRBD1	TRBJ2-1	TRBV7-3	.	TGTGCCAGCAGCTTAGGGGGGACAGGGAACTACAATGAGCAGTTCTTC	CASSLGGTGNYNEQFF
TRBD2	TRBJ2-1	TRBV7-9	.	TGTGCCAGCAGCGGGGGACTAGCGGGAGCCGATGAGCAGTTCTTC	CASSGGLAGADEQFF
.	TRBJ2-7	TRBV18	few	TGTGCCAGCTCACCATTCGGGTCGGGGTACTCCTACGAGCAGTACTTC	CASSPFGSGYSYEQYF
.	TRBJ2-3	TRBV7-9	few	TGTGCCAGCAGCTTATACACAGATACGCAGTATTTT	CASSLYTDTQYF
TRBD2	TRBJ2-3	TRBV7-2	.	TGTGCCAGCAGCTTAGGGCCTAGCGGGGGCACAGATACGCAGTATTTT	CASSLGPSGGTDTQYF
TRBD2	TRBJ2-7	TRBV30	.	TGTGCCTGGAATGGGGGGAGACTAGCGGTATACGAGCAGTACTTC	CAWNGGRLAVYEQYF
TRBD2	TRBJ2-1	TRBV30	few	TGTGCCGGGGAGCGGGGCTACAATGAGCAGTTCTTC	CAGERGYNEQFF
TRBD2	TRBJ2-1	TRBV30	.	TGTGCCTGGACGAGGCTAGCGGGGGGGATCTACAATGAGCAGTTCTTC	CAWTRLAGGIYNEQFF
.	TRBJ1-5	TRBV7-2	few	TGTGCCAGCAGCTTTTGGGGCAGGGGAAGCAATCAGCCCCAGCATTTT	CASSFWGRGSNQPQHF
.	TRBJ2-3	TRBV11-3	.	TGTGCCAGCAGAGAGGGCTTGCTGACAGATACGCAGTATTTT	CASREGLLTDTQYF
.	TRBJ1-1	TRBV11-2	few	TGTGCCAGCAGCTTCCTCCAGGGAACGGCTTTCTTT	CASSFLQGTAFF
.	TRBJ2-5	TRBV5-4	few	TGTGCCAGCAGCTTGGGTCGGGGAACAGTAAAAGAGACCCAGTACTTC	CASSLGRGTVKETQYF
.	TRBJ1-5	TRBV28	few	TGTGCCAGCAGTTTATCTACGGATCAGCCCCAGCATTTT	CASSLSTDQPQHF
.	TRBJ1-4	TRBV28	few	TGTGCCAGCAGTGGTCGGTCCACGCCTAATGAAAAACTGTTTTTT	CASSGRSTPNEKLFF
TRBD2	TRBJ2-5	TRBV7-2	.	TGTGCCAGCAGCTTAGGTGGGAGGGGAGAGACCCAGTACTTC	CASSLGGRGETQYF
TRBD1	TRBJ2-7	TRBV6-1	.	TGTGCCAGCAGGCCCGACAGGGGTAGTCACGAGCAGTACTTC	CASRPDRGSHEQYF
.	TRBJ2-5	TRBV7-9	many	TGTGCCAGCAGCCCGCGGGAGACCCAGTACTTC	CASSPRETQYF